The clone carrying this T cell receptor beta chain appeared once. Its matching antigen is unknown. This entry comes from a study of T cells in Graves' hyperthyroidism and ophthalmopathy. Broader study findings: The model made its ophthalmopathy prediction, and onset followed a median around 6.5 months later.

The source material, RNA transcripts, was used to amplify TCR beta CDR3 regions. The primer set for the first-round RT-PCR of the TCR CDR3 was HTBI. One entry per CDR3 protein results from TCRdb running MiXCR on the multiplex PCR reads. The table shows about 300,000 distinct CDR3 sequences, with roughly an eighth occurring only once. Germline trimming cut 6 bases from V and 5 bases from J; bases unmatched to any gene: 8. This CDR3 has 15 amino acids. Sequencing was performed on blood. The origin of this receptor is a woman in her thirties or forties with Graves' hyperthyroidism. This chain links TRBV12-3 or TRBV12-4 with TRBJ1-1, with TRBD1 matching over 11 bases. The CDR3 region is CASSSSGQGDTEAFF. The DNA of the CDR3 is TGTGCCAGCAGCTCATCGGGACAGGGGGATACTGAAGCTTTCTTT.